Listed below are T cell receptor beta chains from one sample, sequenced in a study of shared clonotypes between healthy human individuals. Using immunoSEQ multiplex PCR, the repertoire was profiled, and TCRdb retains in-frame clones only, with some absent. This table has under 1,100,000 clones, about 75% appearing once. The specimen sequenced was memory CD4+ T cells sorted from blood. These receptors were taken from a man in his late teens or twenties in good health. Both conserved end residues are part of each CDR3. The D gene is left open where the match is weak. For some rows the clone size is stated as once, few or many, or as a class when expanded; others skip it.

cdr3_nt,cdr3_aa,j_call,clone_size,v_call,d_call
TGTGCCAGCAGCCTCGGATCGAACACTGAAGCTTTCTTT,CASSLGSNTEAFF,TRBJ1-1,few,TRBV7-9,NA
TGTGCCAGCAGCTTGCCGGGACAGGGGAAAGAGACCCAGTACTTC,CASSLPGQGKETQYF,TRBJ2-5,NA,TRBV9,TRBD1
TGTGCCAGCAATCCGGACAGGGCGGGATCCTACGAGCAGTACTTC,CASNPDRAGSYEQYF,TRBJ2-7,NA,TRBV2,TRBD1
TGTGCCAGCAGCTTCGGCGGGAGACAAGAGACCCAGTACTTC,CASSFGGRQETQYF,TRBJ2-5,NA,TRBV5-4,TRBD2
TGTGCCAGCAGCATTAGCGGGGGGGCCGAGAACATTCAGTACTTC,CASSISGGAENIQYF,TRBJ2-4,NA,TRBV9,TRBD2
TGTGCCAGCAGCCTTTACAGGGGACAAGAGACCCAGTACTTC,CASSLYRGQETQYF,TRBJ2-5,few,TRBV6-1,TRBD1
TGTGCCAGCAGTGAAAGGGGAAACACTGAAGCTTTCTTT,CASSERGNTEAFF,TRBJ1-1,many,TRBV6-1,NA
TGTGCCAGCTCACCAGGCCCCGCAGATACGCAGTATTTT,CASSPGPADTQYF,TRBJ2-3,NA,TRBV18,NA
TGCGCCAGCAGCCAAGATTCTGGGACAGGGACTGGTAATCAGTACTTC,CASSQDSGTGTGNQYF,TRBJ2-7,NA,TRBV4-1,TRBD1
TGTGCCAGCAGCTATGGGAGTCCCTACGAGCAGTACTTC,CASSYGSPYEQYF,TRBJ2-7,NA,TRBV7-2,NA
TGCGCCAGCAGCCAAGATCAGTCCCTGGGGGATACGCAGTATTTT,CASSQDQSLGDTQYF,TRBJ2-3,NA,TRBV4-3,NA
TGTGCCAGCCGTTTGGCCGGGAGCCTGAACACTGAAGCTTTCTTT,CASRLAGSLNTEAFF,TRBJ1-1,NA,TRBV28,NA
TGTGCCAGCATCGGGGGCCTGGGTAAGACCCAGTACTTC,CASIGGLGKTQYF,TRBJ2-5,NA,TRBV6-1,NA
TGTGCCAGCAGGTACTCCGGGACCCGCGGTGAGCAGTTCTTC,CASRYSGTRGEQFF,TRBJ2-1,NA,TRBV6-5,NA
TGTGCCAGCAGCTTAGGCCCCGGCCAGGGGGGCTACGAGCAGTACTTC,CASSLGPGQGGYEQYF,TRBJ2-7,few,TRBV7-2,NA
TGTGCCAGCAGTAACGACAGGGGACAAGGGACTTCACCCCTCCACTTT,CASSNDRGQGTSPLHF,TRBJ1-6,few,TRBV27,TRBD1
TGTGCCAGCAGTTCTCAGACTTGGCGGGAGGCTTACGAGCAGTACTTC,CASSSQTWREAYEQYF,TRBJ2-7,NA,TRBV27,TRBD2
TGTGCCAGTCGAACCGGGACAGGGTCTTCACCCCTCCACTTT,CASRTGTGSSPLHF,TRBJ1-6,few,TRBV19,TRBD1
TGTGCCAGCGGAGGGTCGTACTACGAGCAGTACTTC,CASGGSYYEQYF,TRBJ2-7,NA,TRBV6-5,NA
TGTGCCAGCAGCTTGTCAGGTTCTTTGAACACTGAAGCTTTCTTT,CASSLSGSLNTEAFF,TRBJ1-1,NA,TRBV7-9,NA
TGTGCCAGCAGCGCGGGGACAGCGAACTATGGCTACACCTTC,CASSAGTANYGYTF,TRBJ1-2,NA,TRBV5-5,TRBD1
TGTGCCAGCAGTAACGAGGGGAGCAGGGGTGAAGCTTTCTTT,CASSNEGSRGEAFF,TRBJ1-1,few,TRBV25-1,NA
TGCGCCAGCAGTAGGACAGGGGTCGTAACGGAAGGAAACACCATATATTTT,CASSRTGVVTEGNTIYF,TRBJ1-3,NA,TRBV5-1,TRBD1
TGTGCCAGCAGCTTAGGAAGCCCGGGGACAGGGGGCGATAGCTACACCTTC,CASSLGSPGTGGDSYTF,TRBJ1-2,few,TRBV11-2,TRBD1
TGTGCCAGCAGAGACAGTCTGAGTGGCTACACCTTC,CASRDSLSGYTF,TRBJ1-2,NA,TRBV6-1,NA